The 9 T cell receptor beta chains below were found in one sample sequenced in a study of T cells in Graves' hyperthyroidism and ophthalmopathy. Template material for amplifying TCR beta CDR3 regions consisted of RNA transcripts. When the TCR CDR3 underwent first-round RT-PCR, the HTBI primer set was used. TCRdb itself ran the multiplex PCR reads through MiXCR, one entry per CDR3 protein. The sample carries roughly 530,000 distinct CDR3 sequences, 15% to 20% recorded once. The sequencing sample was made of blood. The receptors shown here come from a woman under 30 with Graves' ophthalmopathy.

In its sample, this clonotype was seen a few times. The chain joins TRBV5-1 to TRBJ2-5; maybe TRBD2 (5 bases). The V and J ends lost 6 bases and 0 bases respectively, with 9 bases between them. This CDR3 has 13 amino acids. Germline loops: CDR1 SGHRS, CDR2 YFSETQ. This CDR3 reads CASTPTNQETQYF. The DNA of the CDR3 is TGCGCCAGCACCCCGACTAACCAAGAGACCCAGTACTTC.

This clonotype has a handful of counts. The chain recombines TRBV27 with TRBJ2-2, with D maybe TRBD1 (6 bases). V was trimmed by 4 bases and J by 2 bases, leaving 14 bases between them. Germline assignment: CDR1 MNHEY and CDR2 SMNVEV (reference sequence). The CDR3 runs to 16 residues. For the CDR3, the DNA is TGTGCCAGCAGTTCGACTCGGACAGATAACACCGGGGAGCTGTTTTTT. Translation gives CASSSTRTDNTGELFF.

This clonotype was seen more than once but under ten times. The CDR3 nucleotides read TGCGCCAGCAGCCAAGACGCTTCCGGCCTCTCCTACGAGCAGTACTTC. It translates to CASSQDASGLSYEQYF. The rearrangement uses TRBV4-3 and TRBJ2-7, with unresolved D. Trimming removed 0 bases from V and 0 bases from J, with 12 bases in between. This CDR3 contains 16 residues. CDR1 is LGHNA and CDR2 is YSLEER in the germline V gene.

This clonotype was picked up many times. The genes are TRBV7-9 and TRBJ2-3; 14 bases agree with TRBD2. The CDR3 is 20 residues long. With V trimmed by 4 bases and J by 2 bases, 14 bases remained unmatched. CDR1 and CDR2 (germline): SEHNR, FQNEAQ (reference sequence). CDR3 residues: CASSSLPGLAGEGTTDTQYF. Written as DNA, the CDR3 is TGTGCCAGCAGCTCATTGCCGGGACTAGCGGGAGAGGGGACCACAGATACGCAGTATTTT. Using reference TRBV7-9 and TRBJ2-3 for the parts outside the CDR3, the full variable domain is DTGVSQNPRHKITKRGQNVTFRCDPISEHNRLYWYRQTLGQGPEFLTYFQNEAQLEKSRLLSDRFSAERPKGSFSTLEIQRTEQGDSAMYLCASSSLPGLAGEGTTDTQYFGPGTRLTVL.

The chain employs TRBV28 and TRBJ2-5; maybe TRBD2 (6 bases). The V and J ends lost 8 bases and 5 bases respectively, with 12 bases between them. The CDR3 is 12 residues long. Germline-derived CDR1 and CDR2 are MDHEN and SYDVKM. CDR3 bases: TGTGCCAGCGGTGGGGACTCGGAGACCCAGTACTTC. It codes for CASGGDSETQYF.

This clonotype came up many times. The chain links TRBV28 to TRBJ2-5; TRBD2 aligns across 12 bases. Germline V gene data show CDR1 as MDHEN and CDR2 as SYDVKM. Trimming removed 5 bases from V and 6 bases from J; junction bases left unmatched: 7. The CDR3 is 15 amino acids. CDR3 DNA: TGTGCCAGCAGTGAAGGACTAGCGGGGTGGAAGACCCAGTACTTC. Translated, it gives CASSEGLAGWKTQYF.

The sample holds many counts of this clonotype. This chain connects TRBV20-1 to TRBJ2-7; 7 nucleotides align to TRBD2. The germline CDR1 and CDR2 sequences are DFQATT and SNEGSKA (reference sequence). The CDR3 runs 15 residues. Trimming took 0 bases from V and 2 from J; bases not matched to a gene: 7. CDR3 bases: TGCAGTGCTAGAGATCGGGCTAGCGGAGCCTACGAGCAGTACTTC. Encoded protein: CSARDRASGAYEQYF.

This clonotype has a count of ten or more. The J gene is TRBJ2-7, the V gene TRBV20-1, with TRBD1 identical over 8 bases. This CDR3 spans 14 amino acids. V trimming: 5 bases; J trimming: 4 bases; junction bases outside the gene matches: 10. The germline V gene encodes CDR1 DFQATT and CDR2 SNEGSKA (reference sequence). The CDR3, as DNA: TGCAGTGCTCCGACGACAGGGGCCGGGTACGAGCAGTACTTC. It codes for CSAPTTGAGYEQYF.

The chain carries TRBV11-2 and TRBJ1-1, with 8 positions matching TRBD1. The CDR3 has 15 residues. Trimming took 6 bases from V and 2 from J; bases not matched to a gene: 8. CDR1 and CDR2 from the germline V gene are SGHAT and FQNNGV. In DNA, the CDR3 is TGTGCCAGCAGTTTCTCCAGGGGGCAAAACACTGAAGCTTTCTTT. Translating gives CASSFSRGQNTEAFF. The full variable domain, in which reference TRBV11-2 and TRBJ1-1 provide the parts outside the CDR3, is EAGVAQSPRYKIIEKRQSVAFWCNPISGHATLYWYQQILGQGPKLLIQFQNNGVVDDSQLPKDRFSAERLKGVDSTLKIQPAKLEDSAVYLCASSFSRGQNTEAFFGQGTRLTVV.